The rows below give T cell receptor beta chains drawn from one sample of a study of beta chain features in type 1 diabetes. TCRdb's copy holds only in-frame clones and misses some; the assay was immunoSEQ multiplex PCR. The sample carries 140,000 to 150,000 clones, about 50% recorded once. Sequencing was carried out using Tregs from blood. The receptor set was obtained from a man younger than 35 in good health. Each CDR3 is given with its conserved first and last residue. D genes are given only for firm matches. Some rows have no size entry. The others give once, few or many, or a class for an expanded clone.

J	D	V	size	length	DNA	CDR3
TRBJ1-2	-	TRBV6-1	-	14	TGTGCCAGCAGTGGTCGGGGGGCAGACTATGGCTACACCTTC	CASSGRGADYGYTF
TRBJ2-7	TRBD1	TRBV19	-	18	TGTGCCAGTAGTAAGTGGTCCACCGGGACAGGGCCCTCCTACGAGCAGTACTTC	CASSKWSTGTGPSYEQYF
TRBJ2-1	TRBD2	TRBV19	-	16	TGTGCCAGTAGTTGGGCTAGCGGGACCCTGATGGATGAGCAGTTCTTC	CASSWASGTLMDEQFF
TRBJ2-5	-	TRBV7-2	few	14	TGTGCCAGCAGCTCCCGGACGGGACAAGAGACCCAGTACTTC	CASSSRTGQETQYF
TRBJ1-5	-	TRBV10-3	-	13	TGTGCCATCAGTGAGTCTCGGGGGTCCGCCCAGCATTTT	CAISESRGSAQHF
TRBJ2-3	TRBD2	TRBV30	-	15	TGTGCCTGGAGTTTTCCGGGACTAGCCCCCGATACGCAGTATTTT	CAWSFPGLAPDTQYF
TRBJ2-7	TRBD1	TRBV11-2	-	15	TGTGCCAGCAGCCGCATAGGGACAGCGACTTACGAGCAGTACTTC	CASSRIGTATYEQYF
TRBJ2-5	TRBD1	TRBV10-3	-	14	TGTGCCATCAGCAGGGACAGAGGACAAGAGACCCAGTACTTC	CAISRDRGQETQYF
TRBJ1-6	-	TRBV9	once	15	TGTGCCAGCAGCGTAGTGGGCAGCCTCAGTTCACCCCTCCACTTT	CASSVVGSLSSPLHF
TRBJ2-5	-	TRBV7-9	-	14	TGTGCCAGCAGCTACCTCAACGGACAGGAGACCCAGTACTTC	CASSYLNGQETQYF
TRBJ1-1	-	TRBV28	-	13	TGTGCCAGCACCAAAGCAGGGTTCACTGAAGCTTTCTTT	CASTKAGFTEAFF
TRBJ1-2	-	TRBV7-9	-	14	TGTGCCAGCCGACCCAGGGAGGACGCCTATGGCTACACCTTC	CASRPREDAYGYTF
TRBJ2-2	-	TRBV7-2	-	14	TGTGCCAGCAGCTTATGGGTGGGAGCCGGGGAGCTGTTTTTT	CASSLWVGAGELFF
TRBJ2-7	TRBD1	TRBV28	few	15	TGTGCCAGCAGTCCCTCAGGGGGTTTTAGCTACGAGCAGTACTTC	CASSPSGGFSYEQYF
TRBJ2-7	TRBD2	TRBV19	-	14	TGTGCCAGTAGTAGGGGACTAGCGGTCTACGAGCAGTACTTC	CASSRGLAVYEQYF
TRBJ1-2	TRBD1	TRBV4-2	few	15	TGTGCCAGCAGCCAAGATAGGGGACAGACCTATGGCTACACCTTC	CASSQDRGQTYGYTF
TRBJ2-1	TRBD2	TRBV5-4	few	17	TGTGCCAGCAGCTTGAGGCGGGGGGGCCGATCCTACAATGAGCAGTTCTTC	CASSLRRGGRSYNEQFF
TRBJ1-2	TRBD1	TRBV4-2	-	17	TGTGCCAGCAGCCGACGTGGGACAGGGACGACTAACTATGGCTACACCTTC	CASSRRGTGTTNYGYTF
TRBJ1-1	-	TRBV7-9	-	13	TGTGCCAGCAGCTTTAGGCAGGAACTTGAAGCTTTCTTT	CASSFRQELEAFF
TRBJ1-2	-	TRBV7-2	-	12	TGTGCCAGCAGCTCTAGGTTATATGGCTACACCTTC	CASSSRLYGYTF
TRBJ2-1	TRBD2	TRBV19	-	13	TGTGCCAGTCAACTAGCGGGAGGAGGCGTGCAGTTCTTC	CASQLAGGGVQFF
TRBJ1-2	-	TRBV28	-	12	TGTGCCAGCAGCCAGGGGAACTATGGCTACACCTTC	CASSQGNYGYTF
TRBJ1-2	-	TRBV7-2	-	14	TGTGCCAGCAGCTTACCCGGCGCTAGCTATGGCTACACCTTC	CASSLPGASYGYTF
TRBJ1-2	-	TRBV15	-	18	TGTGCCACCAGCAGAGCTTTAAGGTCCCTCGGGACTGGCTATGGCTACACCTTC	CATSRALRSLGTGYGYTF